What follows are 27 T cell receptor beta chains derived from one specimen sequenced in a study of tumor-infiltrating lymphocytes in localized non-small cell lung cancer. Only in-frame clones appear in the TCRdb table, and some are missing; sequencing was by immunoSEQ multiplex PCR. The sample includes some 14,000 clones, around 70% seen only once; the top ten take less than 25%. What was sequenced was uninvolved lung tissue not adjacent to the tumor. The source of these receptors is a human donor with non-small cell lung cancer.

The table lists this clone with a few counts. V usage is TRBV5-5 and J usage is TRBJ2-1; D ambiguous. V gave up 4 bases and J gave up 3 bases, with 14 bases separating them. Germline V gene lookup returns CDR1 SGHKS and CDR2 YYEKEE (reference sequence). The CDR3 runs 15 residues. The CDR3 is CASSPRSENYNEQFF. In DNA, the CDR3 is TGTGCCAGCAGCCCGCGGTCAGAGAACTACAATGAGCAGTTCTTC.

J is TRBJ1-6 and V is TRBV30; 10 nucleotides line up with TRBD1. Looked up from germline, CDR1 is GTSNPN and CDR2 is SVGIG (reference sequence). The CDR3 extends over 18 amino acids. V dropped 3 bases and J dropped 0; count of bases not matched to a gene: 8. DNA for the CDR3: TGTGCCTGGAGCAGCGGGACAGGGGATAGCTCCTATAATTCACCCCTCCACTTT. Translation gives CAWSSGTGDSSYNSPLHF.

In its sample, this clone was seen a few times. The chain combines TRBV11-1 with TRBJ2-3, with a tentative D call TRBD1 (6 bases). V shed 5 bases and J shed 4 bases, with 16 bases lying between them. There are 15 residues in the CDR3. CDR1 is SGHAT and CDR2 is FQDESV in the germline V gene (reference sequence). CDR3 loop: CASSPWGRGADTQYF. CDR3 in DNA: TGTGCCAGCAGCCCCTGGGGCAGGGGAGCAGATACGCAGTATTTT.

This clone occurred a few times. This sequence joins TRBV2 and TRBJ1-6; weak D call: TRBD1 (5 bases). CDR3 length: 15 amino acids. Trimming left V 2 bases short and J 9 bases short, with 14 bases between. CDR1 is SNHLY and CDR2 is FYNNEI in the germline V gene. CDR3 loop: CASSEIGAIRSPLHF. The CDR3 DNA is TGTGCCAGCAGTGAAATTGGGGCCATACGTTCACCCCTCCACTTT.

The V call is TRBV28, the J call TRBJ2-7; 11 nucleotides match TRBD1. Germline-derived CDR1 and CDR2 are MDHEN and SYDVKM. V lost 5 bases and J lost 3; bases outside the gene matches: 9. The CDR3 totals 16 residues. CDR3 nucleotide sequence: TGTGCCAGCAGTCCGCACTGGGACAGGGGGAACTACGAGCAGTACTTC. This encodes CASSPHWDRGNYEQYF.

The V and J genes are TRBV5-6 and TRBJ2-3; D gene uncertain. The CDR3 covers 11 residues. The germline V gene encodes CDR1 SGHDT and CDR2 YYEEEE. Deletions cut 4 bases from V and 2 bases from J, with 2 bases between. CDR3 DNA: TGTGCCAGCAGCCACACAGATACGCAGTATTTT. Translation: CASSHTDTQYF.

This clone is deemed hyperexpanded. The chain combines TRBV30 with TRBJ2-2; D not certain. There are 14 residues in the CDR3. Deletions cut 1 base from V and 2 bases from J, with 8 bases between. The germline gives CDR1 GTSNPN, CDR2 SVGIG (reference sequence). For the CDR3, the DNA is TGTGCCTGGAGTGACGTGGTCAACACCGGGGAGCTGTTTTTT. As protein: CAWSDVVNTGELFF.

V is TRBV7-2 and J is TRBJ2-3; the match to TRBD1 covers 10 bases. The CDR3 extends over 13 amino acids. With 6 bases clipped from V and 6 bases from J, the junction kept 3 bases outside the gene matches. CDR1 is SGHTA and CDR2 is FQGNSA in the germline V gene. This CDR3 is CASRRTGGDTQYF. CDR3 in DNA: TGTGCCAGCAGACGGACAGGGGGGGATACGCAGTATTTT. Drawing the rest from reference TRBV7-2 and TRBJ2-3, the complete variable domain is GAGVSQSPSNKVTEKGKDVELRCDPISGHTALYWYRQSLGQGLEFLIYFQGNSAPDKSGLPSDRFSAERTGGSVSTLTIQRTQQEDSAVYLCASRRTGGDTQYFGPGTRLTVL.

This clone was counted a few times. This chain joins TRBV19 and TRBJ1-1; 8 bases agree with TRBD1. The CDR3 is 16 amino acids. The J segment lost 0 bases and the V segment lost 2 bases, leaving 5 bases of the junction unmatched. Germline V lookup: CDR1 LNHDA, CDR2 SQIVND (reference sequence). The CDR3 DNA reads TGTGCCAGTAGTATAAACAGGGGGATTTTGAACACTGAAGCTTTCTTT. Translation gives CASSINRGILNTEAFF.

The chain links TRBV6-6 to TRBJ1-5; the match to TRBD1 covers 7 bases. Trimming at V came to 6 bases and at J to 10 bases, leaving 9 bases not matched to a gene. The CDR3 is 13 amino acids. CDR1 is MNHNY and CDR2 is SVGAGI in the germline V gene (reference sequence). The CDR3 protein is CASRRDSQRPQHF. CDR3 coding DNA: TGTGCCAGCAGGAGGGACAGTCAACGACCCCAGCATTTT.

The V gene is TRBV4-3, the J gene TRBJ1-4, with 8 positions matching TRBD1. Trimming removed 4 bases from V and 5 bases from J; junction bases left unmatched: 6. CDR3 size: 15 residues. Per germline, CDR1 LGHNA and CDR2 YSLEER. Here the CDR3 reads CASSRPGQANEKLFF. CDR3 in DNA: TGCGCCAGCAGCCGACCGGGACAGGCCAATGAAAAACTGTTTTTT.

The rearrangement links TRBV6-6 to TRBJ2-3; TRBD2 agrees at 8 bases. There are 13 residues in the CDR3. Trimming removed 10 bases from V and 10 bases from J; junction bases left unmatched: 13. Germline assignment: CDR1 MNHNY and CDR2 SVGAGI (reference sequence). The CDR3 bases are TGTGCCATATGGCGGGGGGCCACTTTCTCGCAGTATTTT. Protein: CAIWRGATFSQYF.

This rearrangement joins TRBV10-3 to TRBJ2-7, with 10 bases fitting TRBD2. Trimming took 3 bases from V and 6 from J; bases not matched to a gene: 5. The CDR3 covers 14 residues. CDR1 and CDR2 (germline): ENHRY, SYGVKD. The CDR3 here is CAISEVAGGGEQYF. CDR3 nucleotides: TGTGCCATCAGTGAAGTAGCGGGAGGAGGCGAGCAGTACTTC.

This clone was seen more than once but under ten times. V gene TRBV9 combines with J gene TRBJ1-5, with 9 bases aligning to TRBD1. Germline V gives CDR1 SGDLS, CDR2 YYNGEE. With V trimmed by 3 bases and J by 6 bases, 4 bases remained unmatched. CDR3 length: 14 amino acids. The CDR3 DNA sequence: TGTGCCAGCAGCGGACAGGGGGTGAGTCAGCCCCAGCATTTT. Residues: CASSGQGVSQPQHF.

For the CDR3, the DNA is TGTGCCAGCAGCACTAGCGGGGAGGGGACCCAGTACTTC. Amino acids: CASSTSGEGTQYF. The V call is TRBV5-5, the J call TRBJ2-5; the match to TRBD2 covers 10 bases. Per germline, CDR1 SGHKS and CDR2 YYEKEE (reference sequence). The CDR3 sequence is 13 residues long. V was pared by 4 bases and J by 7 bases, with 4 bases of the junction left unmatched.

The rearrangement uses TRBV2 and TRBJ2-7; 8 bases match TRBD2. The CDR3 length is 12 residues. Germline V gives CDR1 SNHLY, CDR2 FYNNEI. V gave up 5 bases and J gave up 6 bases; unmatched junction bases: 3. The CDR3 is CASSRGGSEQYF. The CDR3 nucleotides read TGTGCCAGCAGTCGGGGGGGTAGCGAGCAGTACTTC.

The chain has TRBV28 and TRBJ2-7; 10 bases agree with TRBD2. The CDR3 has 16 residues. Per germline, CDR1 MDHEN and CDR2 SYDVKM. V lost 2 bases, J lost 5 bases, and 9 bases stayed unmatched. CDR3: CASSLVSSGSRNEQYF. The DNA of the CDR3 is TGTGCCAGCAGTTTAGTTTCTAGCGGGAGTCGGAACGAGCAGTACTTC.

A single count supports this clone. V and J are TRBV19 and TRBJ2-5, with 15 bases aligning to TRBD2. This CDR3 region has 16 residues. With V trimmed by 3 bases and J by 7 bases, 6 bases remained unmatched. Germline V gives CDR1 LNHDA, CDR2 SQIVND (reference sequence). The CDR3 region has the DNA TGTGCCAGTAGTATTGGACTAGCGGGGGGGACCGCGACCCAGTACTTC. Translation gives CASSIGLAGGTATQYF.

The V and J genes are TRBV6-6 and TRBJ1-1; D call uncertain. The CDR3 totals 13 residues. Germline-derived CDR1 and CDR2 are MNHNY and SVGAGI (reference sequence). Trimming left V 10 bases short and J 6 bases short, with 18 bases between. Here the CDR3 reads CATRIESWAEAFF. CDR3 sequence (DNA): TGTGCCACCCGAATTGAGAGTTGGGCTGAAGCTTTCTTT.

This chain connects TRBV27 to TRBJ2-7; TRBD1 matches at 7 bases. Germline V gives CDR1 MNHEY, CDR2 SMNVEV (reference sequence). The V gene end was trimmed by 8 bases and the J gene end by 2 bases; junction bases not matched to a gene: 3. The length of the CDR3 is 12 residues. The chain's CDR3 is CASWDSPYEQYF. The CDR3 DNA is TGTGCCAGCTGGGACAGCCCCTACGAGCAGTACTTC.

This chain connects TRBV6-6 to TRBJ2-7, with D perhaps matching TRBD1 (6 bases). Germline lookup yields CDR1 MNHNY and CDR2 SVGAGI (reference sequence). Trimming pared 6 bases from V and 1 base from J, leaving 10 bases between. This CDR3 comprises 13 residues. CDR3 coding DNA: TGTGCCAGCAGCCGGGACATTTCCTACGAGCAGTACTTC. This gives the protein CASSRDISYEQYF.

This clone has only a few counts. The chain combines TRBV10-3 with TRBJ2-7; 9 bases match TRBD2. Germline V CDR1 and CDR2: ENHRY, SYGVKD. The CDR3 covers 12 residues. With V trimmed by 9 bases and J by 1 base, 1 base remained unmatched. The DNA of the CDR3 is TGTGCCATAGCGGGAGGATCCTACGAGCAGTACTTC. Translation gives CAIAGGSYEQYF.

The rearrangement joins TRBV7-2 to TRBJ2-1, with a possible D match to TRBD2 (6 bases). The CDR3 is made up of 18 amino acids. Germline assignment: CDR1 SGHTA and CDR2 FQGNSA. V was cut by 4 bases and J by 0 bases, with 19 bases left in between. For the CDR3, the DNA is TGTGCCAGCAGCTCCCCGACTAGTTATGCATCCTCCTACAATGAGCAGTTCTTC. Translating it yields CASSSPTSYASSYNEQFF.

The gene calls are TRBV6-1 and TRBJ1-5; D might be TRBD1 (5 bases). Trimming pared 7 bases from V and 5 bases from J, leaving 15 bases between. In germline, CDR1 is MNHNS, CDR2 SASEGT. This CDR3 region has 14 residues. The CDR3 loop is CASIRDRLDQPQHF. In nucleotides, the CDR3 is TGTGCCAGCATTCGGGACCGCCTCGATCAGCCCCAGCATTTT.

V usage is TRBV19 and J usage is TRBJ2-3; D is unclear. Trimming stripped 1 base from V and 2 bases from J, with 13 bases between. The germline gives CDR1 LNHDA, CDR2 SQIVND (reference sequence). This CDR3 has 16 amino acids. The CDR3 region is CASSIVPVRLTDTQYF. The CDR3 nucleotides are TGTGCCAGTAGTATAGTACCGGTCAGGCTCACAGATACGCAGTATTTT. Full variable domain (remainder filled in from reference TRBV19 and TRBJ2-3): DGGITQSPKYLFRKEGQNVTLSCEQNLNHDAMYWYRQDPGQGLRLIYYSQIVNDFQKGDIAEGYSVSREKKESFPLTVTSAQKNPTAFYLCASSIVPVRLTDTQYFGPGTRLTVL.

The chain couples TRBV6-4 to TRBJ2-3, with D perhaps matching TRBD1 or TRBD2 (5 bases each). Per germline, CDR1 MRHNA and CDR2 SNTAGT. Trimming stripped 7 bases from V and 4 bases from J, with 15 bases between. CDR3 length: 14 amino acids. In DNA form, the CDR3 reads TGTGCCAGCATTCGGGGCGGCAGCTCAGATACGCAGTATTTT. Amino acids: CASIRGGSSDTQYF.

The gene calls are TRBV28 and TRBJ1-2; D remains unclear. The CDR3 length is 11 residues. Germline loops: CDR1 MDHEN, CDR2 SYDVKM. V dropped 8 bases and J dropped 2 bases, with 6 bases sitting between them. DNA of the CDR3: TGTGCCAGCCGAGGGAACTATGGCTACACCTTC. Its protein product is CASRGNYGYTF.